The clone carrying this T cell receptor beta chain occurred a few times. Its target is not known. The entry originates in a study of T cell repertoires in cytomegalovirus infection. Across the whole study: HLA-C-restricted CMV epitopes, recently identified, and well-studied HLA-B-restricted ones were used by the study.

Germline V gene sequence: CDR1 MDHEN, CDR2 SYDVKM. CDR3 length: 14 residues. V lost 4 bases and J lost 0, with 8 bases in between. TCRdb called the reads again in MiXCR, with one record for every CDR3 protein. The sample has about 700,000 distinct CDR3 sequences, about 33% seen once; the top ten hold about 20%. The sequence came from a human donor in good health (CMV status not recorded). Some clones in this sample may be carry-over from other donors' samples. This sample comprised cultured PBMCs, obtained from culture after CMV antigen stimulation. The chain carries TRBV28 and TRBJ2-3; D unclear. CDR3 DNA: TGTGCCAGCAGTTACCCGGCCAGCACAGATACGCAGTATTTT. It yields the protein CASSYPASTDTQYF.